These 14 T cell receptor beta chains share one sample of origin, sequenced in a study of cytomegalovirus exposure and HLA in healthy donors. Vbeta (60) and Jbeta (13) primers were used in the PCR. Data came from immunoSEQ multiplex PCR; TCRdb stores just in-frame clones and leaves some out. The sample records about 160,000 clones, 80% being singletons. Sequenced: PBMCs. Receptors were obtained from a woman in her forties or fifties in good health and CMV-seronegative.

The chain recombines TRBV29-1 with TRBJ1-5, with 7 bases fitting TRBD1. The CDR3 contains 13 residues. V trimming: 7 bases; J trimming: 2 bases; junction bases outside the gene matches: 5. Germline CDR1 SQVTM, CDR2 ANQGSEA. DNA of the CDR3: TGCAGCGCGGCCGACAGGGGCAATCAGCCCCAGCATTTT. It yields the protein CSAADRGNQPQHF.

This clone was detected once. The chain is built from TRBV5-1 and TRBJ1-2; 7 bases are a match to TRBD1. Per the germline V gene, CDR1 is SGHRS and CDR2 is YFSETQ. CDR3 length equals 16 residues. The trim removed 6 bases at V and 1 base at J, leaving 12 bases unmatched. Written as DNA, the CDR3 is TGCGCCAGCAAGGGGGCGCGGCCCGGGGTTAACTATGGCTACACCTTC. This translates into CASKGARPGVNYGYTF.

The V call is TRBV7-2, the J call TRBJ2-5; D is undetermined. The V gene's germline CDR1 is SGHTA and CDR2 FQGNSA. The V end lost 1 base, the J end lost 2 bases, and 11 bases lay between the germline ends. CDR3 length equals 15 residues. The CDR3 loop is CASSLDQVRQETQYF. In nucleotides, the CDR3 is TGTGCCAGCAGCTTAGACCAGGTTAGGCAAGAGACCCAGTACTTC.

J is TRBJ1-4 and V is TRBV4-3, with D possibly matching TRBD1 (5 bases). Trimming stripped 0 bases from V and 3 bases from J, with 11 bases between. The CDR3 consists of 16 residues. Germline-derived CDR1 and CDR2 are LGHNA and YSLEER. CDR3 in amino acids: CASSQDGASANEKLFF. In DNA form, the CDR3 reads TGCGCCAGCAGCCAAGATGGGGCGAGTGCTAATGAAAAACTGTTTTTT.

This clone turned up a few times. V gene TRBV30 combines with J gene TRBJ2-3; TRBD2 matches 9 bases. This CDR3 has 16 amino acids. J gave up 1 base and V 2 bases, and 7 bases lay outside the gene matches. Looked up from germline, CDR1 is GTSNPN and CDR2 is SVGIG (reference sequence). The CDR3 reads CAWSRGIAGGTDTQYF. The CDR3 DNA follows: TGTGCCTGGAGTAGGGGCATAGCGGGGGGCACAGATACGCAGTATTTT.

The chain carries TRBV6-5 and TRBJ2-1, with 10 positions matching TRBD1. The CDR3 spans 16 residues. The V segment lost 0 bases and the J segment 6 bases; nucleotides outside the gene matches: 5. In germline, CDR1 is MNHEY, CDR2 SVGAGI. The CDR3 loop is CASSYSGQGGSNEQFF. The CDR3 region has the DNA TGTGCCAGCAGTTACTCCGGACAGGGGGGAAGCAATGAGCAGTTCTTC.

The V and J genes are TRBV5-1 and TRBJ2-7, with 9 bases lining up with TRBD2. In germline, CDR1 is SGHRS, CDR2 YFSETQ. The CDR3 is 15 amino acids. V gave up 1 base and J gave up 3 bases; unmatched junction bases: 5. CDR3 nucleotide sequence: TGCGCCAGCAGCTTGTTGACTAGCGGTAACTACGAGCAGTACTTC. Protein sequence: CASSLLTSGNYEQYF.

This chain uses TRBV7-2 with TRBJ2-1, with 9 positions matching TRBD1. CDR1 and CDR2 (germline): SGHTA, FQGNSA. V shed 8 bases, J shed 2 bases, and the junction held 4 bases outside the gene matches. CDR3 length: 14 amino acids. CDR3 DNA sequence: TGTGCCAGCTCCCGGGACAGGGCCTACAATGAGCAGTTCTTC. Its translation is CASSRDRAYNEQFF.

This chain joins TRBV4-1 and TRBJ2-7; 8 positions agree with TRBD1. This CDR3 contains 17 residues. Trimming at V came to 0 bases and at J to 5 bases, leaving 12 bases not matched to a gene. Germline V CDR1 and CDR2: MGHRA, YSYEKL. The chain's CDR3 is CASSQDALAGGRDEQYF. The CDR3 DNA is TGCGCCAGCAGCCAAGACGCACTGGCAGGGGGCCGGGACGAGCAGTACTTC.

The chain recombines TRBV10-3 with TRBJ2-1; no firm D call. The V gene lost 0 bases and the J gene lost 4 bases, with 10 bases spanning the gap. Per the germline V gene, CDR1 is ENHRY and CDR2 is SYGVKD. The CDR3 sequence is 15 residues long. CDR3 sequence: CAISESSQSYNEQFF. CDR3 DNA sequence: TGTGCCATCAGTGAGTCTTCACAGTCTTACAATGAGCAGTTCTTC.

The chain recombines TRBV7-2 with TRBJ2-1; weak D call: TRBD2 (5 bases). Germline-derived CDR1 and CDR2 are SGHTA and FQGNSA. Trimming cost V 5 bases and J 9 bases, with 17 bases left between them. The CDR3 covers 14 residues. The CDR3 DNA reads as TGTGCCAGCAGCCGACGGGCCGGGGTGAGTGAGCAGTTCTTC. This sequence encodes CASSRRAGVSEQFF. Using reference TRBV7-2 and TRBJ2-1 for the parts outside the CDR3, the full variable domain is GAGVSQSPSNKVTEKGKDVELRCDPISGHTALYWYRQSLGQGLEFLIYFQGNSAPDKSGLPSDRFSAERTGGSVSTLTIQRTQQEDSAVYLCASSRRAGVSEQFFGPGTRLTVL.

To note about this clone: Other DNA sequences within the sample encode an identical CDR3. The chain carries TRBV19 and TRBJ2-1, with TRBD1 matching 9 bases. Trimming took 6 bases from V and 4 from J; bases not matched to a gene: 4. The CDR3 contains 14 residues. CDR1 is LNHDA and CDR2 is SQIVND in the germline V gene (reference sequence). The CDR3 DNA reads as TGTGCCAGTAGCCCGGGACAGGGTTACAATGAGCAGTTCTTC. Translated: CASSPGQGYNEQFF.

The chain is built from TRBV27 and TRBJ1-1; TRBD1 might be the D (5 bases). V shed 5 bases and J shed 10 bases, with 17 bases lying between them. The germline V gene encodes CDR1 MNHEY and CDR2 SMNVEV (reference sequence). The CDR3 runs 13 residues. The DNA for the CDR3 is TGTGCCAGCAGTCCTAGGGGTAATAGGGGAGCTTTCTTT. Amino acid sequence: CASSPRGNRGAFF.

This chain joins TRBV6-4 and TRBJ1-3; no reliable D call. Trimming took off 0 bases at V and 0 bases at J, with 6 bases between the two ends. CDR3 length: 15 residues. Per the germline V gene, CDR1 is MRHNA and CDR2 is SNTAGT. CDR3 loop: CASSDSGSSGNTIYF. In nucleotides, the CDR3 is TGTGCCAGCAGTGACTCTGGGAGCTCTGGAAACACCATATATTTT.